Shown below are 17 T cell receptor beta chains from a single sample sequenced in a study of identical twins. TCRdb recomputed calls from the 5' RACE reads with MiXCR, one row per CDR3 protein. The sample includes 240,000 or so distinct CDR3 sequences, approximately 7% of them seen just once. This sample was also put to use in a study of yellow fever vaccine responses in identical twins.

The source material was memory (CD45RO+) T cells sorted from blood. The receptors were gathered from a woman aged 18-29 years in good health.

This clonotype appeared many times. The CDR3 reads CTAGGGNQPQHF. As DNA, the CDR3 is TGCACCGCGGGTGGCGGCAATCAGCCCCAGCATTTT. The rearrangement links TRBV20-1 to TRBJ1-5; no firm D call. The CDR3 consists of 12 residues. Germline lookup yields CDR1 DFQATT and CDR2 SNEGSKA (reference sequence).

This clonotype was picked up a small number of times. The DNA of the CDR3 is TGCAGTGCTAACAAGCGGGGGGGTGGTGAGCAGTTCTTC. Amino acids: CSANKRGGGEQFF. The rearrangement uses TRBV20-1 and TRBJ2-1; 10 positions agree with TRBD2. This CDR3 has 13 residues. V trimming: 4 bases; J trimming: 9 bases; junction bases outside the gene matches: 6. From germline, CDR1 is DFQATT and CDR2 SNEGSKA (reference sequence).

This clonotype was detected ten times or more. V and J are TRBV10-3 and TRBJ2-1; D remains unclear. The germline CDR1 and CDR2 sequences are ENHRY and SYGVKD. The CDR3 totals 12 residues. Deletions cut 3 bases from V and 5 bases from J, with 5 bases between. The DNA for the CDR3 is TGTGCCATCAGTGAAAAACACAATGAGCAGTTCTTC. Translating it yields CAISEKHNEQFF.

This clonotype was recorded many times. The chain uses TRBV7-9 and TRBJ2-3; tentatively, D is TRBD1 or TRBD2 (5 bases each). In germline, CDR1 is SEHNR, CDR2 FQNEAQ (reference sequence). V lost 2 bases and J lost 0, with 9 bases in between. The CDR3 sequence is 15 residues long. The CDR3 region has the DNA TGTGCCAGCAGCTTATACAGGACTAGCACAGATACGCAGTATTTT. It encodes CASSLYRTSTDTQYF.

This clonotype was seen at least ten times. This chain links TRBV3-1 with TRBJ2-3, with a weak D call TRBD1 (5 bases). The germline gives CDR1 LGHDT, CDR2 YNNKEL (reference sequence). Trimming cost V 0 bases and J 5 bases, with 18 bases left between them. CDR3 length equals 17 residues. DNA of the CDR3: TGTGCCAGCAGCCAAGATCGTGTAGGGCACCAGGGAGATACGCAGTATTTT. Translating it yields CASSQDRVGHQGDTQYF.

Only a few counts were recorded for this clonotype. J is TRBJ1-1 and V is TRBV5-1; 8 bases map to TRBD1. The CDR3 runs to 14 residues. After removal of 0 bases from V and 5 bases from J, the junction contained 3 bases not matched to a gene. Germline V CDR1 and CDR2: SGHRS, YFSETQ. The CDR3 sequence: CASSLGTGKTEAFF. CDR3 sequence (DNA): TGCGCCAGCAGCTTGGGGACAGGGAAGACTGAAGCTTTCTTT.

This clonotype was counted a few times. The chain has TRBV10-2 and TRBJ2-2; 7 positions agree with TRBD2. The germline V gene encodes CDR1 WSHSY and CDR2 SAAADI. There are 15 residues in the CDR3. The V gene end was trimmed by 4 bases and the J gene end by 6 bases; junction bases not matched to a gene: 8. The CDR3 bases are TGCGCCAGCAGTGGATCGACGGGGGGTGCCGGGGAGCTGTTTTTT. Its protein is CASSGSTGGAGELFF.

Only a few counts were recorded for this clonotype. Sequence at one end of the junction differs from germline and may be a read error. This chain uses TRBV4-1 with TRBJ2-1; unclear D gene. The CDR3 has 13 residues. Germline CDR1 is MGHRA and CDR2 is YSYEKL. The CDR3 loop is CASSQDTPNQQFF. The CDR3 bases are TGCGCCAGCAGCCAAGACACCCCCAATCAGCAGTTCTTC.

This clonotype occurred a few times. V gene TRBV5-1 combines with J gene TRBJ2-7; TRBD1 matches at 8 bases. Germline trimming cut 3 bases from V and 2 bases from J; bases unmatched to any gene: 7. Per the germline V gene, CDR1 is SGHRS and CDR2 is YFSETQ. The CDR3 has 15 residues. This CDR3 reads CASSSGQGGAYEQYF. The CDR3 region has the DNA TGCGCCAGCAGCTCTGGACAGGGCGGAGCCTACGAGCAGTACTTC.

This clonotype was counted at least ten times. CDR3 sequence: CASSPTGTPNEKLFF. CDR3 DNA sequence: TGTGCCAGCAGCCCAACCGGGACACCTAATGAAAAACTGTTTTTT. The chain couples TRBV7-2 to TRBJ1-4, with D perhaps matching TRBD1 (6 bases). The germline gives CDR1 SGHTA, CDR2 FQGNSA. The CDR3 runs to 15 residues. The V end was cut by 5 bases, the J end by 3 bases, with 13 bases between.

The chain links TRBV2 to TRBJ2-7, with no clear D. Trimming took 3 bases from V and 4 from J, leaving 7 bases between them. Germline V lookup: CDR1 SNHLY, CDR2 FYNNEI. This CDR3 has 12 residues. The chain's CDR3 is CASSEQAYEQYV. In nucleotides, the CDR3 is TGTGCCAGCAGTGAGCAGGCTTACGAGCAGTACGTC.

The chain carries TRBV20-1 and TRBJ2-3; the match to TRBD2 covers 12 bases. Germline V gene data show CDR1 as DFQATT and CDR2 as SNEGSKA (reference sequence). Trimming took 6 bases from V and 2 from J; bases not matched to a gene: 12. The CDR3 runs 17 residues. The CDR3 region has the DNA TGCAGTGCCGCGCGGTGGACTAGCGGGACAGACACAGATACGCAGTATTTT. Its translation is CSAARWTSGTDTDTQYF.

Many counts were recorded for this clonotype. The J gene is TRBJ1-1, the V gene TRBV4-1; unclear D gene. This CDR3 spans 13 amino acids. Trimming pared 0 bases from V and 3 bases from J, leaving 5 bases between. Germline V gene data show CDR1 as MGHRA and CDR2 as YSYEKL. This CDR3 is CASSQESHTEAFF. CDR3 DNA: TGCGCCAGCAGCCAAGAATCTCACACTGAAGCTTTCTTT.

The rearrangement uses TRBV7-3 and TRBJ2-2, with D possibly TRBD2 on 5 matching bases. The CDR3 spans 13 residues. The V and J ends lost 5 bases and 6 bases respectively, with 10 bases between them. Germline CDR1 is SGHTA and CDR2 is FQGTGA. This CDR3 is CASSPGVPGELFF. The DNA for the CDR3 is TGTGCCAGCAGCCCCGGGGTCCCCGGGGAGCTGTTTTTT.

This chain joins TRBV6-1 and TRBJ2-1; D might be TRBD1 (6 bases). The germline gives CDR1 MNHNS, CDR2 SASEGT. V lost 0 bases to trimming and J lost 8 bases, with 14 bases between them. The CDR3 extends over 15 amino acids. Here the CDR3 DNA reads TGTGCCAGCAGTGAAGCCGCAGGGGCCCGAGATGAGCAGTTCTTC. Its protein is CASSEAAGARDEQFF.

With respect to this clonotype: A much larger clone differs from this one at a single base, so this may be a read error. The chain has TRBV5-1 and TRBJ2-5; D possibly corresponds to TRBD2 (6 bases). This CDR3 spans 13 amino acids. Germline CDR1 is SGHRS and CDR2 is YFSETQ. The CDR3 is CPSSKQEGETQYF. DNA for the CDR3: TGCCCCAGCAGTAAACAGGAGGGAGAGACCCAGTACTTC.

This clonotype was counted ten times or more. This rearrangement joins TRBV11-2 to TRBJ1-3; 7 nucleotides match TRBD1. The CDR3 sequence is 14 residues long. From germline, CDR1 is SGHAT and CDR2 FQNNGV. Trimming cost V 5 bases and J 0 bases; bases outside gene matches: 1. The CDR3 spells CASSNRGSGNTIYF. Here the CDR3 DNA reads TGTGCCAGCAGCAACAGGGGCTCTGGAAACACCATATATTTT. Filled out from reference TRBV11-2 and TRBJ1-3, the complete variable domain reads EAGVAQSPRYKIIEKRQSVAFWCNPISGHATLYWYQQILGQGPKLLIQFQNNGVVDDSQLPKDRFSAERLKGVDSTLKIQPAKLEDSAVYLCASSNRGSGNTIYFGEGSWLTVV.